The clone carrying this T cell receptor (beta chain) has a handful of counts. The antigen remains undetermined. Both 60 Vbeta primers and 13 Jbeta primers went into the PCR. In the source study's methods: Counted up in a later analysis, unique TCR beta chains came to roughly 80 million, with around 12 million shared. Sequenced by immunoSEQ multiplex PCR; TCRdb stores in-frame clones only, minus some. V and J calls and clone size are copied from that table; D and trimming were computed from the DNA. The sample lists about 71,000 clones; about 70% were seen once. The sample comes from a study of cytomegalovirus exposure and HLA in healthy donors. Background on the study: The study's early data release held about 77 million unique TCRs from HLA-typed donors.

V was shortened by 5 bases and J by 4 bases, with 11 bases between the two germline ends. Germline CDR1 reads MNHNY; CDR2 reads SVGAGI (reference sequence). The length of the CDR3 is 14 residues. The study's findings and limits: Generally TCR sequences proved uncommon, though certain public TCRs appeared in numerous donors.

This receptor was taken from a man aged 40-49 years in good health and CMV-seropositive. The source material was PBMCs. This rearrangement joins TRBV6-6 to TRBJ1-4, with D perhaps matching TRBD1 (5 bases). The CDR3 loop reads CASSHRGFNEKLFF. The CDR3 coding sequence is TGTGCCAGCAGTCACCGGGGGTTTAATGAAAAACTGTTTTTT.